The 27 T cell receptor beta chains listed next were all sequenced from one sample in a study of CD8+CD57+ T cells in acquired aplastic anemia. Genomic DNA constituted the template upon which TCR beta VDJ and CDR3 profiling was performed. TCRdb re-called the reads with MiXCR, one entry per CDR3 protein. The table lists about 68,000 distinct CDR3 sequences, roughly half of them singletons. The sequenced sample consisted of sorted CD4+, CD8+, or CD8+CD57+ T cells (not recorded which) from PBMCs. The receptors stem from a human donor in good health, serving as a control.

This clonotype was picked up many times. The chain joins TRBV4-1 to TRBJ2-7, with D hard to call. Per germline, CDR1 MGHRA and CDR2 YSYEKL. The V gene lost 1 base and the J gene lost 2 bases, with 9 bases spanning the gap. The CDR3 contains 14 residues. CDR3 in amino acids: CASSQGLGPYEQYF. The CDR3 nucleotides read TGCGCCAGCAGCCAAGGTTTGGGTCCCTACGAGCAGTACTTC.

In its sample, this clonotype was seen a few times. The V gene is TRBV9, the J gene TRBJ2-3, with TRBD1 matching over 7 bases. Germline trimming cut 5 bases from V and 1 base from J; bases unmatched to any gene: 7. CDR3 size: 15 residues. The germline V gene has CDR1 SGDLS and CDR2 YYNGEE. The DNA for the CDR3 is TGTGCCAGCAGTCCGGGACAGATGGGCACAGATACGCAGTATTTT. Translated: CASSPGQMGTDTQYF.

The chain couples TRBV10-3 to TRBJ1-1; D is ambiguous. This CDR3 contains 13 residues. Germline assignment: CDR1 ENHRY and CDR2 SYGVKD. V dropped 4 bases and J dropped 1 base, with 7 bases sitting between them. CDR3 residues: CAISVKGNTEAFF. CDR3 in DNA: TGTGCCATCAGTGTGAAGGGGAACACTGAAGCTTTCTTT.

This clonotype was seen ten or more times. The CDR3 DNA sequence: TGTGCCAGCAGCCAAGATAAAGTGGAATACCTTAATTCACCCCTCCACTTT. Translation gives CASSQDKVEYLNSPLHF. This sequence joins TRBV3-1 and TRBJ1-6, with no clear D. In germline, CDR1 is LGHDT, CDR2 YNNKEL (reference sequence). The V gene lost 0 bases and the J gene lost 6 bases, with 15 bases spanning the gap. The CDR3 sequence is 17 residues long.

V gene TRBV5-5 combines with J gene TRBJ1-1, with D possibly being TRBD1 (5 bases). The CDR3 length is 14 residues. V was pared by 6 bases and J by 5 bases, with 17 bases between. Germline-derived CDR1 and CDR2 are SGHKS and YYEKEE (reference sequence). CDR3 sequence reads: CASTGPMRSTEAFF. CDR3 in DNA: TGTGCCAGCACGGGGCCCATGAGGAGTACTGAAGCTTTCTTT. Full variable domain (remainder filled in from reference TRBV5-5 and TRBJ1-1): DAGVTQSPTHLIKTRGQQVTLRCSPISGHKSVSWYQQVLGQGPQFIFQYYEKEERGRGNFPDRFSARQFPNYSSELNVNALLLGDSALYLCASTGPMRSTEAFFGQGTRLTVV.

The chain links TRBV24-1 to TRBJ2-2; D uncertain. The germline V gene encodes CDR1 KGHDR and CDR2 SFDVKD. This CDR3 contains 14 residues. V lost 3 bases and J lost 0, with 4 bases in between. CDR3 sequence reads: CATSDAANTGELFF. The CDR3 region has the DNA TGTGCCACCAGTGATGCGGCGAACACCGGGGAGCTGTTTTTT.

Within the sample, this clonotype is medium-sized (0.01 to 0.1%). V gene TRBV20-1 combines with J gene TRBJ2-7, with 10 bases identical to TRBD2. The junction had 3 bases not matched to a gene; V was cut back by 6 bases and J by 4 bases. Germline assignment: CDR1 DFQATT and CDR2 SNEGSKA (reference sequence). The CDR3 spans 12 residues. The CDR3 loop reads CSAGTSEYEQYF. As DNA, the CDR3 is TGCAGTGCCGGGACTAGCGAATACGAGCAGTACTTC.

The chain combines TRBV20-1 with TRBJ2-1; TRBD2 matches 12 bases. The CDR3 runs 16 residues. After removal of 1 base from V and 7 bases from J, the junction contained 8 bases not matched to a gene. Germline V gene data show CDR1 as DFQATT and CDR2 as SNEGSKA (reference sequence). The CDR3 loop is CSARGLTSGSKNEQFF. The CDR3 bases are TGCAGTGCTAGAGGGTTGACTAGCGGGAGTAAAAATGAGCAGTTCTTC.

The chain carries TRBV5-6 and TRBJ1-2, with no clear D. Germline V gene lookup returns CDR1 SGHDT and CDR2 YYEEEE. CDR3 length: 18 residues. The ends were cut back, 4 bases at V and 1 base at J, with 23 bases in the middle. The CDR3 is CASSNRDTPGTINYGYTF. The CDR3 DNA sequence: TGTGCCAGCAGCAACCGCGACACCCCGGGCACGATTAACTATGGCTACACCTTC.

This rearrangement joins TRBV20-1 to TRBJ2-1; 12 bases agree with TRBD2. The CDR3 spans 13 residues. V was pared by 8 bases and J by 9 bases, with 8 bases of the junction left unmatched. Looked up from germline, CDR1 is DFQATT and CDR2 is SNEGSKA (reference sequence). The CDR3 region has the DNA TGCAGTACCAGACTAGCGGGGGTTGTTGAGCAGTTCTTC. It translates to CSTRLAGVVEQFF.

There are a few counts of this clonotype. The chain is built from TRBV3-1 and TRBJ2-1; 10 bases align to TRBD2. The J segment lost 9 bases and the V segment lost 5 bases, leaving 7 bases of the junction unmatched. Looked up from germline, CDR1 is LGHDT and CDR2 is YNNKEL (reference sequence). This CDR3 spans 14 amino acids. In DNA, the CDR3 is TGTGCCAGCAGCACCGGGACTAGCGTCACTGAGCAGTTCTTC. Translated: CASSTGTSVTEQFF.

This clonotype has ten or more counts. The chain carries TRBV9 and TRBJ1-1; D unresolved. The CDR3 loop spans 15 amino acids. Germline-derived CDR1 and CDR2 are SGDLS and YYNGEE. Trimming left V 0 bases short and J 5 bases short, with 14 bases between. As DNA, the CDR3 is TGTGCCAGCAGCGTAGGGCGGTCCGGTAATACTGAAGCTTTCTTT. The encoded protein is CASSVGRSGNTEAFF.

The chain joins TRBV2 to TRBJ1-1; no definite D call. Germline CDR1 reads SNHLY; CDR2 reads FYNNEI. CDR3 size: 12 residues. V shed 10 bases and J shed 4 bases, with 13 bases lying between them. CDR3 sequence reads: CATSSRVTEAFF. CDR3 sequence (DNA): TGTGCCACTAGTTCCCGGGTCACTGAAGCTTTCTTT.

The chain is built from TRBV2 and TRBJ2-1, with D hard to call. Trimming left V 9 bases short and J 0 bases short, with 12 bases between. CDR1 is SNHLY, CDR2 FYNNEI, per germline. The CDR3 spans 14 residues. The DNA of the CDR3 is TGTGCCAGTACAAGGGCCTCCTCCTACAATGAGCAGTTCTTC. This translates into CASTRASSYNEQFF.

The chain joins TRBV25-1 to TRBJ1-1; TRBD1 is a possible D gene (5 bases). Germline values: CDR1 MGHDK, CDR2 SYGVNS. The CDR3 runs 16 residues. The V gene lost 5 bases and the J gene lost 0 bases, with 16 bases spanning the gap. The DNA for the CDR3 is TGTGCCAGCAGTCTAAAAGCAGGGCCGATGAACACTGAAGCTTTCTTT. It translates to CASSLKAGPMNTEAFF.

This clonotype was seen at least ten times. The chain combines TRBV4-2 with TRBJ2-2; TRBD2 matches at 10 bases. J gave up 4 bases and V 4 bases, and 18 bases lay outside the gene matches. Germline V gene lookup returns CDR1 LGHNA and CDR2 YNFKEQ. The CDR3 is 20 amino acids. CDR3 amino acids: CASSPSSTSGPTRGTGELFF. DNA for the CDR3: TGTGCCAGCAGCCCCTCCTCGACTAGCGGGCCCACTCGAGGCACCGGGGAGCTGTTTTTT.

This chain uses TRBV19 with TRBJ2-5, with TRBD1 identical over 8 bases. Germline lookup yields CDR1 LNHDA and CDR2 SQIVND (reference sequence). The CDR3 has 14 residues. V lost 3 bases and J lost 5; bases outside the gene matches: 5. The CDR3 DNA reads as TGTGCCAGTAGTATCGGACAGGGCCAGGAGACCCAGTACTTC. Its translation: CASSIGQGQETQYF.

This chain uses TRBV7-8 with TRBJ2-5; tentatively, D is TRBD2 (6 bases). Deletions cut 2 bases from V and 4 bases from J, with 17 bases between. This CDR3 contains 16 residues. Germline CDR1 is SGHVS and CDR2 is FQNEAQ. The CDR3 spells CASSLRGSTVGETQYF. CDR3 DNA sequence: TGTGCCAGCAGCTTACGGGGGAGTACTGTGGGAGAGACCCAGTACTTC.

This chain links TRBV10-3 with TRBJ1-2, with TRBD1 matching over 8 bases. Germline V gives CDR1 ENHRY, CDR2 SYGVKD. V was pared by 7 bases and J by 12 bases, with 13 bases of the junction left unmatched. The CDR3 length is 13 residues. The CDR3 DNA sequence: TGTGCCATCAACCAGGACAGGGACCCTGGAAACACCTTC. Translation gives CAINQDRDPGNTF.

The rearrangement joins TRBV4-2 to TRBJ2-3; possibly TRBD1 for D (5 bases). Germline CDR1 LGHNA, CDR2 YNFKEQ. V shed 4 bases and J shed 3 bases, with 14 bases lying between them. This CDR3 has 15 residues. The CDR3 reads CASSLEGQGTDTQYF. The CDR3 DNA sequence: TGTGCCAGCAGCCTCGAAGGTCAGGGAACAGATACGCAGTATTTT.

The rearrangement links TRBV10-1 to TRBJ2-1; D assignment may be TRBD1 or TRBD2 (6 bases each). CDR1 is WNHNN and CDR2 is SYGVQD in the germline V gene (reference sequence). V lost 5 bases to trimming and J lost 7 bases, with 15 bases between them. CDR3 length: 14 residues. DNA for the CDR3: TGCGCCAGCAGTCCGGGGGCATGGGGGAATGAGCAGTTCTTC. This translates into CASSPGAWGNEQFF.

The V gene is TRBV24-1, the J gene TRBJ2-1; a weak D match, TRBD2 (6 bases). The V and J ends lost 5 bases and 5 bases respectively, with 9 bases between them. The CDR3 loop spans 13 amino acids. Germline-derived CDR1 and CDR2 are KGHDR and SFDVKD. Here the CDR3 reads CATSGGGNNEQFF. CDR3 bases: TGTGCCACCAGTGGGGGCGGGAACAATGAGCAGTTCTTC.

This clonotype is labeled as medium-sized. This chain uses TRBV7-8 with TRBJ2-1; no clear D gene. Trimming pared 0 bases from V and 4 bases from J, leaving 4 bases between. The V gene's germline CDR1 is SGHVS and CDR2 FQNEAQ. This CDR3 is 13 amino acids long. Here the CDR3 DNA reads TGTGCCAGCAGCTTAGCATTATACAATGAGCAGTTCTTC. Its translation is CASSLALYNEQFF.

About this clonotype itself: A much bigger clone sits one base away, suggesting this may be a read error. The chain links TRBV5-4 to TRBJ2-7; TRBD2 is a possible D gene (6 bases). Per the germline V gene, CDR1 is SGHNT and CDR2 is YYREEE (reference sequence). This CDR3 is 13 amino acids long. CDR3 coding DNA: TGTGCCAGCAGCTTGCGGGGGTCAGGCGAGCAGTGCTTC. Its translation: CASSLRGSGEQCF.

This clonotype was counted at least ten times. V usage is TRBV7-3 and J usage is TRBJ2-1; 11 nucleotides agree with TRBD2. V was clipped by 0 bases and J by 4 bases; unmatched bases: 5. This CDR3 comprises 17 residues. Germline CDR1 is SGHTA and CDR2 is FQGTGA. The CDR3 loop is CASSLTLSGGEYNEQFF. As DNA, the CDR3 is TGTGCCAGCAGCTTAACTCTTAGCGGGGGGGAGTACAATGAGCAGTTCTTC. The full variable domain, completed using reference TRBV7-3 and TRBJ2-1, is GAGVSQTPSNKVTEKGKYVELRCDPISGHTALYWYRQSLGQGPEFLIYFQGTGAADDSGLPNDRFFAVRPEGSVSTLKIQRTERGDSAVYLCASSLTLSGGEYNEQFFGPGTRLTVL.

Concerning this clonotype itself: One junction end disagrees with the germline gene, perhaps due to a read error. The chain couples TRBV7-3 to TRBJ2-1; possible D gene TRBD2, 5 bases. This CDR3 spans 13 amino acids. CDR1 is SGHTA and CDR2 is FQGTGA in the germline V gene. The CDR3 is CASSFRVPGEQLF. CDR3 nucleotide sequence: TGTGCCAGCAGCTTTAGGGTCCCCGGGGAGCAGCTCTTC.

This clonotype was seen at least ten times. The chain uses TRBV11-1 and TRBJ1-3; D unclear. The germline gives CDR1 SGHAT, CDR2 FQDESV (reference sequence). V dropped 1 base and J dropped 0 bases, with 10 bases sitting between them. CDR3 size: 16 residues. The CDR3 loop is CASSLVAIHSGNTIYF. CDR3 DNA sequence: TGTGCCAGCAGCTTAGTTGCCATCCACTCTGGAAACACCATATATTTT.